These 24 T cell receptor beta chains were all obtained from the same sample, sequenced in a study of control samples from healthy donors and cancer patients. This table comes from immunoSEQ multiplex PCR, and its TCRdb copy is limited to in-frame clones, with some not included. The table lists about 73,000 clones, roughly nine tenths of them singletons. The material sequenced was PBMCs. These receptors all stem from a man aged 60 to 69 with lung cancer.

This sequence joins TRBV6-5 and TRBJ2-5; tentatively, D is TRBD1 or TRBD2 (5 bases each). The CDR3 has 15 amino acids. Germline V gene sequence: CDR1 MNHEY, CDR2 SVGAGI. Trimming stripped 7 bases from V and 6 bases from J, with 21 bases between. Here the CDR3 reads CASIRTGTPEKTQYF. CDR3 nucleotide sequence: TGTGCCAGCATTAGGACCGGGACCCCCGAAAAGACCCAGTACTTC.

The CDR3 DNA sequence: TGTGCCACCAGTGATTCTCGACTAGCGGGGGGAATAGATACGCAGTATTTT. It is translated as CATSDSRLAGGIDTQYF. The V call is TRBV24-1, the J call TRBJ2-3, with 13 bases matching TRBD2. The germline V gene encodes CDR1 KGHDR and CDR2 SFDVKD. V shed 2 bases, J shed 5 bases, and the junction held 6 bases outside the gene matches. This CDR3 has 17 residues.

The chain recombines TRBV5-5 with TRBJ2-5; D perhaps matches TRBD2 (6 bases). Germline assignment: CDR1 SGHKS and CDR2 YYEKEE (reference sequence). With 0 bases removed from V and 2 bases from J, the gap between germline ends came to 8 bases. There are 14 residues in the CDR3. CDR3 protein: CASSLVSGQETQYF. In DNA, the CDR3 is TGTGCCAGCAGCTTGGTTAGCGGACAAGAGACCCAGTACTTC. Variable domain in full (rest from reference TRBV5-5 and TRBJ2-5): DAGVTQSPTHLIKTRGQQVTLRCSPISGHKSVSWYQQVLGQGPQFIFQYYEKEERGRGNFPDRFSARQFPNYSSELNVNALLLGDSALYLCASSLVSGQETQYFGPGTRLLVL.

This clone has just one count. V is TRBV30 and J is TRBJ1-2, with 7 bases that match TRBD1. With V trimmed by 4 bases and J by 2 bases, 4 bases remained unmatched. Germline lookup yields CDR1 GTSNPN and CDR2 SVGIG (reference sequence). The CDR3 consists of 13 residues. CDR3 in DNA: TGTGCCTGGACCCCGGGACAGAACTATGGCTACACCTTC. Translated, it gives CAWTPGQNYGYTF.

J is TRBJ2-3 and V is TRBV29-1; no reliable D call. V was pared by 4 bases and J by 4 bases, with 9 bases between. This CDR3 spans 12 amino acids. Germline CDR1 is SQVTM and CDR2 is ANQGSEA. The CDR3 DNA reads TGCAGCGTTGGCGGTAGCCCAGATACGCAGTATTTT. Its protein is CSVGGSPDTQYF.

CDR3 DNA: TGTGCCAGCAGTGAAGTGAAGGGGGGTAAATCCGAGCAGTACTTC. Translating it yields CASSEVKGGKSEQYF. The chain combines TRBV6-1 with TRBJ2-7; D could derive from TRBD1 or TRBD2 (6 bases each). This CDR3 is 15 amino acids long. CDR1 MNHNS and CDR2 SASEGT come from the germline V gene. The V gene lost 1 base and the J gene lost 6 bases, with 16 bases spanning the gap.

The chain has TRBV6-4 and TRBJ1-2, with D unclear. The V gene lost 9 bases and the J gene lost 0 bases, with 14 bases spanning the gap. CDR3 length equals 14 residues. Germline loops: CDR1 MRHNA, CDR2 SNTAGT. The CDR3 nucleotides read TGTGCCAGACAGCGTCAGTTAGCTAACTATGGCTACACCTTC. Translated: CARQRQLANYGYTF.

The chain uses TRBV5-5 and TRBJ2-5; maybe TRBD2 (6 bases). The CDR3 has 14 amino acids. Germline CDR1 SGHKS, CDR2 YYEKEE (reference sequence). The V end lost 4 bases, the J end lost 5 bases, and 15 bases lay between the germline ends. The CDR3 here is CASSRSGGSETQYF. The CDR3 DNA reads TGTGCCAGCAGCCGCTCCGGGGGATCGGAGACCCAGTACTTC.

The table lists this clone with a few counts. The chain links TRBV7-2 to TRBJ2-2; D is perhaps TRBD2 (7 bases). Germline lookup yields CDR1 SGHTA and CDR2 FQGNSA. V lost 3 bases to trimming and J lost 6 bases, with 17 bases between them. The CDR3 consists of 16 residues. The CDR3 bases are TGTGCCAGCAGCTTCGAGGGGGGGCTTCCCGCCGGGGAGCTGTTTTTT. The encoded protein is CASSFEGGLPAGELFF. Full variable domain (remainder filled in from reference TRBV7-2 and TRBJ2-2): GAGVSQSPSNKVTEKGKDVELRCDPISGHTALYWYRQSLGQGLEFLIYFQGNSAPDKSGLPSDRFSAERTGGSVSTLTIQRTQQEDSAVYLCASSFEGGLPAGELFFGEGSRLTVL.

V is TRBV7-6 and J is TRBJ2-7, with 7 bases identical to TRBD2. From germline, CDR1 is SGHVS and CDR2 FNYEAQ. The CDR3 is made up of 15 amino acids. The J segment lost 4 bases and the V segment lost 4 bases, leaving 10 bases of the junction unmatched. The CDR3 bases are TGTGCCAGCAGCTCACGGGCGGGGGACTATTACGAGCAGTACTTC. It codes for CASSSRAGDYYEQYF.

The chain is built from TRBV3-1 (or the pseudogene TRBV3-2) and TRBJ1-1, with TRBD1 identical over 9 bases. The germline V gene has CDR1 LGHDT and CDR2 YNNKEL (reference sequence). The CDR3 totals 16 residues. The junction had 3 bases not matched to a gene; V was cut back by 1 base and J by 0 bases. The CDR3 protein is CASSQGRTGVNTEAFF. The CDR3 DNA sequence: TGTGCCAGCAGCCAAGGGCGGACAGGGGTGAACACTGAAGCTTTCTTT.

V usage is TRBV24-1 and J usage is TRBJ2-1, with D perhaps TRBD2 (7 bases). The CDR3 totals 14 residues. With 4 bases removed from V and 9 bases from J, the gap between germline ends came to 15 bases. Germline CDR1 KGHDR, CDR2 SFDVKD. The CDR3 DNA follows: TGTGCCACCAGTGACCCCGGTGGGGGGGCTGAGCAGTTCTTC. Translated, it gives CATSDPGGGAEQFF.

A single count supports this clone. The rearrangement links TRBV24-1 to TRBJ2-5; 10 bases map to TRBD1. The length of the CDR3 is 15 residues. The junction had 7 bases not matched to a gene; V was cut back by 4 bases and J by 6 bases. Germline CDR1 KGHDR, CDR2 SFDVKD. The CDR3 here is CATSDPGQGTKTQYF. The CDR3 region has the DNA TGTGCCACCAGTGACCCGGGACAGGGGACGAAGACCCAGTACTTC.

The V call is TRBV6-5, the J call TRBJ1-5; D ambiguous. CDR1 and CDR2 from the germline V gene are MNHEY and SVGAGI. V lost 0 bases and J 0 bases, leaving 6 bases between the germline ends. This CDR3 has 15 residues. CDR3 amino acids: CASSYSAYSNQPQHF. For the CDR3, the DNA is TGTGCCAGCAGTTACTCAGCTTATAGCAATCAGCCCCAGCATTTT.

The V call is TRBV29-1, the J call TRBJ1-1; D ambiguous. The germline gives CDR1 SQVTM, CDR2 ANQGSEA. V lost 4 bases to trimming and J lost 0 bases, with 6 bases between them. CDR3 size: 12 residues. CDR3 in amino acids: CSVGMVNTEAFF. Written as DNA, the CDR3 is TGCAGCGTTGGAATGGTGAACACTGAAGCTTTCTTT.

The rearrangement uses TRBV4-1 and TRBJ1-1; D remains unclear. V was pared by 3 bases and J by 5 bases, with 10 bases between. Germline assignment: CDR1 MGHRA and CDR2 YSYEKL. This CDR3 is built from 13 residues. CDR3 sequence: CASSQSPGTEAFF. CDR3 nucleotides: TGCGCCAGCAGCCAGTCCCCGGGAACTGAAGCTTTCTTT.

V usage is TRBV13 and J usage is TRBJ2-7; a possible D gene is TRBD2 (5 bases). CDR3 size: 13 residues. The germline V and J ends were trimmed by 2 bases and 5 bases, with 10 bases remaining between them. The germline gives CDR1 PRHDT, CDR2 FYEKMQ (reference sequence). The CDR3 loop reads CASSLTHGNEQYV. The CDR3 nucleotides read TGTGCCAGCAGCTTAACGCACGGGAACGAGCAGTACGTC.

The chain couples TRBV5-1 to TRBJ1-1; D uncertain. Germline V CDR1 and CDR2: SGHRS, YFSETQ. V lost 7 bases and J 0 bases, leaving 16 bases between the germline ends. The length of the CDR3 is 15 residues. The CDR3 reads CASRPQAGVNTEAFF. The CDR3 region has the DNA TGCGCCAGCCGCCCCCAGGCGGGTGTGAACACTGAAGCTTTCTTT.

The V and J genes are TRBV5-6 and TRBJ1-2; D gene unclear. The CDR3 is made up of 12 amino acids. Trimming took 2 bases from V and 0 from J, leaving 2 bases between them. Germline values: CDR1 SGHDT, CDR2 YYEEEE. The CDR3 reads CASSFTNYGYTF. CDR3 in DNA: TGTGCCAGCAGCTTTACTAACTATGGCTACACCTTC.

The chain carries TRBV10-2 and TRBJ1-4; possible D gene TRBD1, 6 bases. The CDR3 is made up of 16 amino acids. The V and J ends lost 1 base and 5 bases respectively, with 14 bases between them. Germline values: CDR1 WSHSY, CDR2 SAAADI. CDR3 loop: CASSEWGAGGNEKLFF. Written as DNA, the CDR3 is TGCGCCAGCAGTGAGTGGGGGGCCGGAGGGAATGAAAAACTGTTTTTT.

V usage is TRBV7-3 and J usage is TRBJ2-5; D not certain. CDR3 size: 13 residues. Trimming took 1 base from V and 2 from J, leaving 5 bases between them. From germline, CDR1 is SGHTA and CDR2 FQGTGA. CDR3 bases: TGTGCCAGCAGCTTAAACCTACAAGAGACCCAGTACTTC. Translating gives CASSLNLQETQYF. Full variable domain (missing parts from reference TRBV7-3 and TRBJ2-5): GAGVSQTPSNKVTEKGKYVELRCDPISGHTALYWYRQSLGQGPEFLIYFQGTGAADDSGLPNDRFFAVRPEGSVSTLKIQRTERGDSAVYLCASSLNLQETQYFGPGTRLLVL.

CDR3 in DNA: TGTGCCAGCAGTGGGACAGGGGCCTATCAGCCCCAGCATTTT. This codes for CASSGTGAYQPQHF. The chain couples TRBV25-1 to TRBJ1-5; 9 nucleotides align to TRBD1. Germline CDR1 and CDR2: MGHDK and SYGVNS. The CDR3 has 14 residues. V shed 4 bases and J 5 bases; nucleotides not matched to a gene: 3.

The chain carries TRBV30 and TRBJ1-5; D unresolved. The CDR3 runs to 15 residues. V was clipped by 4 bases and J by 4 bases, with 17 bases between them. The germline CDR1 and CDR2 sequences are GTSNPN and SVGIG (reference sequence). CDR3 nucleotides: TGTGCCTGGACCAAGGACGAAGGCATTAATCAGCCCCAGCATTTT. Translated: CAWTKDEGINQPQHF.

This clone was counted a few times. The chain employs TRBV5-1 and TRBJ2-1; D possibly corresponds to TRBD2 (5 bases). The germline V gene has CDR1 SGHRS and CDR2 YFSETQ. V gave up 7 bases and J gave up 0 bases, with 11 bases separating them. The CDR3 has 14 amino acids. CDR3 DNA sequence: TGCGCCAGCGTCGAGAGGGACTCCTACAATGAGCAGTTCTTC. Protein product: CASVERDSYNEQFF.